A few counts support the clone carrying this TCR beta chain. Participant age was 18 to 89 years, and participants resided in roughly 25 US areas. Two negative PCRs, clearance, or symptom resolution had been documented for recovered Cohort 3 donors. Unmatched junction bases numbered 1, after V lost 0 bases and J lost 0 bases. The germline CDR1 and CDR2 sequences are MNHEY and SVGAGI. There are 16 residues in the CDR3. The data originate from a study of blood T cell repertoires in COVID-19. Authors' processing steps: Estimates of nucleated cell counts were drawn from the amplification of reference gene primers. Method: immunoSEQ multiplex PCR; TCRdb's copy keeps in-frame clones and lacks some. V, J and clone size are taken as reported in that table, and D and trimming were inferred from the DNA itself. The sample lists a few hundred thousand clones; about 90% were seen once.

The chain uses TRBV6-5 and TRBJ1-4, with 7 bases aligning to TRBD1. This TCR was recovered from a woman aged 25-40 years who had recovered from COVID-19. Specimen: PBMCs or T cells enriched from blood (not recorded which). The CDR3: CASSYSGTATNEKLFF. The CDR3 region has the DNA TGTGCCAGCAGTTACTCCGGGACAGCAACTAATGAAAAACTGTTTTTT.